This T cell receptor (beta chain) was captured in a study of CD8 T cells in Susac syndrome. Study-wide results and caveats: As the study acknowledged, the number of individuals in its TCR sequencing and HLA analysis was relatively small.

As concerns this clonotype: Its antigen is currently unknown.

From blood CD8+ and CD4+ T cells, TCR beta sequences were generated. Bulk CD8+ and CD4+ cells came from magnetic negative isolation; CD8+ TEMRA by FACS. Germline assignment: CDR1 DFQATT and CDR2 SNEGSKA (reference sequence). V dropped 6 bases and J dropped 3; count of bases not matched to a gene: 10. This CDR3 has 15 residues. It was with random hexamers that about 0.45 to 1 ug RNA was reverse transcribed. The CDR3 of TCR beta was amplified by immunoSEQ multiplex PCR across 54 Vbeta and 13 Jbeta. MiXCR, run by TCRdb on the immunoSEQ multiplex PCR reads, gives a single entry per CDR3 protein. Of 150,000 to 200,000 distinct CDR3 sequences listed, just over 90% are singletons.

V is TRBV20-1 and J is TRBJ2-2; 7 bases are a match to TRBD2. The origin of this receptor is a human donor in good health. The sample comprised CD4+ T cells from PBMCs. CDR3 DNA: TGCAGTGCCCAAACGGGGGGAGAGTACACCGGGGAGCTGTTTTTT. It is translated as CSAQTGGEYTGELFF.